This is a list of T cell receptor beta chains from one sample in a study of OX40 agonist ivuxolimab in advanced cancers. Some clones are missing from TCRdb's copy, which holds only in-frame ones; the method was immunoSEQ multiplex PCR. The table shows some 65,000 clones, with about 85% occurring only once. The sequences come from CD4+ or CD8+ T cells sorted from blood, collected in a trial of the OX40 agonist ivuxolimab. All receptors come from an adult with an advanced solid tumor such as melanoma, head and neck, liver or kidney cancer. CDR3s include the opening cysteine and the closing phenylalanine or tryptophan. The order of the fields is D gene, clone size, V gene, J gene, CDR3 length, CDR3 DNA, CDR3 protein. The D gene is left open where the match is weak. The size entry is marked missing in some rows and otherwise reads once, few, many or a size class.

>NA|NA|TRBV15|TRBJ2-7|12
TGTGCCACCAGCAGAGTCTTCAGCGAGCAGTACTTC
CATSRVFSEQYF
>NA|NA|TRBV6-1|TRBJ1-3|15
TGTGCCAGCAGCTTCAGGGAGCTGGCTGGAAACACCATATATTTT
CASSFRELAGNTIYF
>NA|once|TRBV6-1|TRBJ2-7|13
TGTGCCAGCCGGACACACAACTCCTACGAGCAGTACTTC
CASRTHNSYEQYF
>TRBD1|NA|TRBV5-6|TRBJ2-2|16
TGTGCCAGCTCCAGGACAGGGGGTCCGAACACCGGGGAGCTGTTTTTT
CASSRTGGPNTGELFF
>TRBD2|NA|TRBV6-1|TRBJ2-3|15
TGTGCCAGTCTAAACAGCGGGGCTAGCACAGATACGCAGTATTTT
CASLNSGASTDTQYF
>TRBD2|NA|TRBV27|TRBJ2-1|15
TGTGCCAGCAGTCGCTCTAGCGGGAGTATCAATGAGCAGTTCTTC
CASSRSSGSINEQFF
>NA|NA|TRBV29-1|TRBJ1-2|11
TGCAGCGGTATAGAGGGAAGGGGCTACACCTTC
CSGIEGRGYTF
>NA|NA|TRBV2|TRBJ2-3|13
TGTGCCAGCAGTCTAGGTGACGCAGATACGCAGTATTTT
CASSLGDADTQYF
>NA|NA|TRBV7-2|TRBJ2-7|13
TGTGCCAGCAGCTTAGCCACAGCATACGAGCAGTACTTC
CASSLATAYEQYF
>NA|NA|TRBV29-1|TRBJ2-7|12
TGCAGCGCTAGCCACTCTGGTCGCGAGCAGTACTTC
CSASHSGREQYF
>NA|NA|TRBV19|TRBJ2-1|11
TGTGCCAGTAAGGGGAACAATGAGCAGTTCTTC
CASKGNNEQFF
>TRBD2|NA|TRBV7-7|TRBJ2-5|16
TGTGCCAGCAGCTCCGGACTAGCGGGAGCCCGAGAGACCCAGTACTTC
CASSSGLAGARETQYF
>NA|NA|TRBV5-6|TRBJ1-3|14
TGTGCCAGCAGCTTGGGGCCTGTTGGAAACACCATATATTTT
CASSLGPVGNTIYF
>TRBD1|NA|TRBV27|TRBJ1-2|14
TGTGCCAGTAGGGAACTAGGACAGGGAGATGGCTACACCTTC
CASRELGQGDGYTF
>NA|NA|TRBV27|TRBJ1-6|19
TGTGCCAGCAGTTTAAAAGGTCCACGCCCGAGCTCCTATAATTCACCCCTCCACTTT
CASSLKGPRPSSYNSPLHF
>NA|few|TRBV28|TRBJ2-1|18
TGTGCCAGCAGGTACTCCATTTCGGGGGCTAGGACCTACAATGAGCAGTTCTTC
CASRYSISGARTYNEQFF
>NA|NA|TRBV18|TRBJ1-1|16
TGTGCCAGCTCACCCTCGGGAGGGTTCCGGACCACTGAAGCTTTCTTT
CASSPSGGFRTTEAFF
>NA|NA|TRBV2|TRBJ1-5|15
TGTGCCAGCAGGAGTGGGGCGTTGAGCAATCAGCCCCAGCATTTT
CASRSGALSNQPQHF
>NA|NA|TRBV18|TRBJ2-5|13
TGTGCCAGCTCACTGGGGATTCAAGAGACCCAGTACTTC
CASSLGIQETQYF
>NA|NA|TRBV7-7|TRBJ1-3|13
TGTGCCAGCAGGTACAGGCTTGGAAACACCATATATTTT
CASRYRLGNTIYF
>TRBD1|once|TRBV5-4|TRBJ2-5|16
TGTGCCAGCAGCTTGGCGGTGACAGGGGGACACGGGACCCAGTACTTC
CASSLAVTGGHGTQYF
>NA|once|TRBV4-2|TRBJ2-7|13
TGTGCCAGCAGCAGACGTCCCTCCTACGAGCAGTACTTC
CASSRRPSYEQYF
>NA|NA|TRBV4-3|TRBJ2-3|16
TGCGCCAGCAGCCAATCGTCGGCAGCACAAACAGATACGCAGTATTTT
CASSQSSAAQTDTQYF
>TRBD1|NA|TRBV2|TRBJ1-6|14
TGTGCCAGCAGTGCGCAGGGGGGTAATTCACCCCTCCACTTT
CASSAQGGNSPLHF